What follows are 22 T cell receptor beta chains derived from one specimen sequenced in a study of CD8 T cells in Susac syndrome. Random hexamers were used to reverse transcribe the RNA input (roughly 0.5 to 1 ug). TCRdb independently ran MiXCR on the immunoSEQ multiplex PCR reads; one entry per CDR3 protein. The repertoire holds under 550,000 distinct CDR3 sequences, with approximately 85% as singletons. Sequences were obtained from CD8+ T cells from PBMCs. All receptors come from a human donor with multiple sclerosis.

This CDR3 is CASRSHRDKLYGYTF. The CDR3 DNA reads TGCGCCAGCCGTTCACACCGGGACAAACTATATGGCTACACCTTC. V usage is TRBV5-1 and J usage is TRBJ1-2, with D possibly TRBD1 on 6 matching bases. Between the trimmed V and J ends, which lost 7 bases and 5 bases, there was a span of 21 bases. This CDR3 region has 15 residues. Germline V CDR1 and CDR2: SGHRS, YFSETQ. The whole variable domain, remainder taken from reference TRBV5-1 and TRBJ1-2, is KAGVTQTPRYLIKTRGQQVTLSCSPISGHRSVSWYQQTPGQGLQFLFEYFSETQRNKGNFPGRFSGRQFSNSRSEMNVSTLELGDSALYLCASRSHRDKLYGYTFGSGTRLTVV.

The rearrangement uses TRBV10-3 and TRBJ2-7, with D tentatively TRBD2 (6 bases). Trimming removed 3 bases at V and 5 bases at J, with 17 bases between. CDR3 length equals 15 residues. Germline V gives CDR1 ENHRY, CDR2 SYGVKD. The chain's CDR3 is CAISDLGTGRHEQYF. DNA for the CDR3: TGTGCCATCAGTGACCTCGGGACTGGTCGGCACGAGCAGTACTTC.

The CDR3: CASSLGRTGATKNTEAFF. CDR3 DNA sequence: TGTGCCAGCAGCTTAGGACGGACAGGGGCGACGAAGAACACTGAAGCTTTCTTT. The chain recombines TRBV11-2 with TRBJ1-1; TRBD1 matches 9 bases. The CDR3 covers 18 residues. Germline V lookup: CDR1 SGHAT, CDR2 FQNNGV. Losses at the gene ends were 1 base for V and 1 base for J; bases not matched to a gene: 10.

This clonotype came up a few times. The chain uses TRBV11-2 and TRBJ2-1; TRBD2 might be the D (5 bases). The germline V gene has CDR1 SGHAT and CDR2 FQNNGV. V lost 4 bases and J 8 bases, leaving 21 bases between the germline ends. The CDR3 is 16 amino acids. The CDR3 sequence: CASSSYQFETSHEQFF. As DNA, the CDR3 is TGTGCCAGCAGCTCCTATCAGTTCGAAACTAGTCATGAGCAGTTCTTC.

CDR3 loop: CSAREIPPQGQGINYGYTF. DNA for the CDR3: TGCAGTGCTAGAGAGATCCCCCCCCAGGGACAGGGGATTAACTATGGCTACACCTTC. The genes are TRBV20-1 and TRBJ1-2; 10 bases line up with TRBD1. Germline CDR1 and CDR2: DFQATT and SNEGSKA (reference sequence). The V and J ends lost 0 bases and 1 base, in that order; junction bases with no gene match: 14. The CDR3 has 19 residues.

The CDR3 protein is CSVETREGPCEQYF. Here the CDR3 DNA reads TGCAGCGTTGAAACCCGGGAGGGCCCCTGCGAGCAGTACTTC. The chain joins TRBV29-1 to TRBJ2-7, with 8 bases fitting TRBD2. J gave up 6 bases and V 2 bases, and 9 bases lay outside the gene matches. The CDR3 consists of 14 residues. The germline gives CDR1 SQVTM, CDR2 ANQGSEA.

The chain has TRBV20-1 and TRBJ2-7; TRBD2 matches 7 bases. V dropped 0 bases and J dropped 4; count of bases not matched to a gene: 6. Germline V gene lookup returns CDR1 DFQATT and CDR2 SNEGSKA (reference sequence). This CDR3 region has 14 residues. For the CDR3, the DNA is TGCAGTGCTAGAGATCGAAAGCGGGAATACGAGCAGTACTTC. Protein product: CSARDRKREYEQYF.

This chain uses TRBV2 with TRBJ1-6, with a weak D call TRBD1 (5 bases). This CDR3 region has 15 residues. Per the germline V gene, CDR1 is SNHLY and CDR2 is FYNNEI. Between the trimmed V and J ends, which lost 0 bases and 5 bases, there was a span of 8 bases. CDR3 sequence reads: CASSEAGANNSPLHF. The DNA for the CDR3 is TGTGCCAGCAGTGAAGCTGGGGCGAATAATTCACCCCTCCACTTT.

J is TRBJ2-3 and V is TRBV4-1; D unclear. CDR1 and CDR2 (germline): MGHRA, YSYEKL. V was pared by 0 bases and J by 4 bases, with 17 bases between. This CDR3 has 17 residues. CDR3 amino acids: CASSQEFQQPVADTQYF. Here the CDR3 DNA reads TGCGCCAGCAGCCAAGAATTTCAACAGCCCGTGGCAGATACGCAGTATTTT.

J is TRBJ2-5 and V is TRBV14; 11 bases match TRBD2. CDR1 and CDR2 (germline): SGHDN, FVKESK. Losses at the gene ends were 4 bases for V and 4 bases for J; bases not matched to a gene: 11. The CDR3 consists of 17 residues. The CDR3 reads CASSLSTSGVGGETQYF. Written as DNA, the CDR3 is TGTGCCAGCAGCCTTTCGACTAGCGGGGTTGGGGGAGAGACCCAGTACTTC.

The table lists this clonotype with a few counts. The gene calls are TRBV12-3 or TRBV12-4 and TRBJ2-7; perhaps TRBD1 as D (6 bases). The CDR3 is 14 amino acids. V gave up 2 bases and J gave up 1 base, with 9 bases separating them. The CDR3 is CASSLPGTSYEQYF. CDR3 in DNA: TGTGCCAGCAGTTTACCCGGGACATCCTACGAGCAGTACTTC.

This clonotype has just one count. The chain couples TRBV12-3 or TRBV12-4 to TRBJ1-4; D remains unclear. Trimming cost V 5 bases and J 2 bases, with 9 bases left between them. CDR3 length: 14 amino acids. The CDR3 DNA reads TGTGCCAGCAGTCCCCAACCCACTAATGAAAAACTGTTTTTT. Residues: CASSPQPTNEKLFF.

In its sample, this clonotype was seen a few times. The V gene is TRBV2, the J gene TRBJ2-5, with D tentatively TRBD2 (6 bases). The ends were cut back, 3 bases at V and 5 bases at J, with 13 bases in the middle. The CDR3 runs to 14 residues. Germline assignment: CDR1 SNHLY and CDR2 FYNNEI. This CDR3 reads CASSEVGGVETQYF. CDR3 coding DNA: TGTGCCAGCAGTGAGGTGGGCGGGGTCGAGACCCAGTACTTC. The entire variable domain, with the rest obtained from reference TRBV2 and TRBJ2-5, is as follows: EPEVTQTPSHQVTQMGQEVILRCVPISNHLYFYWYRQILGQKVEFLVSFYNNEISEKSEIFDDQFSVERPDGSNFTLKIRSTKLEDSAMYFCASSEVGGVETQYFGPGTRLLVL.

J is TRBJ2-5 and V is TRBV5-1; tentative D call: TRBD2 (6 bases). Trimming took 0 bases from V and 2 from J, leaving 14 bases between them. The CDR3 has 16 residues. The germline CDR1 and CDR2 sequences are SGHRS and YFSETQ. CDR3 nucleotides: TGCGCCAGCAGCTTGGCCGTGCGGGAAGGGCAAGAGACCCAGTACTTC. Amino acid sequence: CASSLAVREGQETQYF.

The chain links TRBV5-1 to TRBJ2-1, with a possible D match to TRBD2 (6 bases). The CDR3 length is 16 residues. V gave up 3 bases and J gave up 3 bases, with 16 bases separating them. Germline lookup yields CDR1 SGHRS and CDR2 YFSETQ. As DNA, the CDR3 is TGCGCCAGCAGCTCCTATTCGGGGGAGAACTACAATGAGCAGTTCTTC. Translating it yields CASSSYSGENYNEQFF.

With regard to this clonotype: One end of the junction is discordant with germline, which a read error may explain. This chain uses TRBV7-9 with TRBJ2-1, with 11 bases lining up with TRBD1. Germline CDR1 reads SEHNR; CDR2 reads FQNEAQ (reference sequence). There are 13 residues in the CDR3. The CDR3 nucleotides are TGTGCCAGCAGCTTTTCGGGACAGGGGGTCCCGGTCTTC. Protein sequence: CASSFSGQGVPVF. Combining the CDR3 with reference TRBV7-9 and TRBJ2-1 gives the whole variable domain DTGVSQNPRHKITKRGQNVTFRCDPISEHNRLYWYRQTLGQGPEFLTYFQNEAQLEKSRLLSDRFSAERPKGSFSTLEIQRTEQGDSAMYLCASSFSGQGVPVFGPGTRLTVL.

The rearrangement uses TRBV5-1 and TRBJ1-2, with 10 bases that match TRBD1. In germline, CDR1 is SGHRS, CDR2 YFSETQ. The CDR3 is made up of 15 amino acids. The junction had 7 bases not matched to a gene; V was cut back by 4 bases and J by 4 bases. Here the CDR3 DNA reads TGCGCCAGCAGCCCCGAGACAGGGGGCGTCTATGGCTACACCTTC. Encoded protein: CASSPETGGVYGYTF.

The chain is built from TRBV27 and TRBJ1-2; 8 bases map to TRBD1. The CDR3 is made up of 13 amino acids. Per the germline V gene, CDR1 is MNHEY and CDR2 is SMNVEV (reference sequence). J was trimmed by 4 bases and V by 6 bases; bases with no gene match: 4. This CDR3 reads CASRPGQAYGYTF. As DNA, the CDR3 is TGTGCCAGCAGACCGGGACAGGCCTATGGCTACACCTTC.

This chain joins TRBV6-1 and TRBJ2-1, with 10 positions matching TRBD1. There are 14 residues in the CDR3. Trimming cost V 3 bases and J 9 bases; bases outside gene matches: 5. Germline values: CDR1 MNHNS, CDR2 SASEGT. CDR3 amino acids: CASSDLGQGIEQFF. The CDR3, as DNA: TGTGCCAGCAGTGACCTGGGACAGGGGATTGAGCAGTTCTTC.

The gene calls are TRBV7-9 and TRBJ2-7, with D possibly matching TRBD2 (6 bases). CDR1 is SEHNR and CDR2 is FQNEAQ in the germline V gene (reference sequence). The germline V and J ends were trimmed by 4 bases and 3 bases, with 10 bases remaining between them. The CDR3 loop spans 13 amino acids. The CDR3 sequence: CASSSQGGYEQYF. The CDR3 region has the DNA TGTGCCAGCAGCTCGCAGGGAGGCTACGAGCAGTACTTC.

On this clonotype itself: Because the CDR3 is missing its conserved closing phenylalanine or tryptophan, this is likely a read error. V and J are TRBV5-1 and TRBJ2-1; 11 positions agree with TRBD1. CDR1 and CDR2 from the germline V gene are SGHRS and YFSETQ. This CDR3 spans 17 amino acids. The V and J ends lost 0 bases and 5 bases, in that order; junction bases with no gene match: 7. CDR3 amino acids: CASSLGWSGQGDNEQFL. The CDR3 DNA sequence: TGCGCCAGCAGCTTGGGATGGTCGGGACAGGGGGACAATGAGCAGTTCCTC.

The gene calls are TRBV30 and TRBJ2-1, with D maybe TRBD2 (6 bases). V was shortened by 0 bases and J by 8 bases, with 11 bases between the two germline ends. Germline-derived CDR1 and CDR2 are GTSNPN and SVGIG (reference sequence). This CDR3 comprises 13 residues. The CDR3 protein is CAWSVLGGHEQFF. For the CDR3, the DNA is TGTGCCTGGAGTGTACTTGGAGGGCATGAGCAGTTCTTC.